This is a list of T cell receptor beta chains from one sample in a study of cytomegalovirus exposure and HLA in healthy donors. Method: immunoSEQ multiplex PCR; TCRdb's copy keeps in-frame clones and lacks some. The sample records roughly 200,000 clones, about nine tenths being singletons. The sequencing sample was made of PBMCs. The receptors originated from a man between 25 and 39 years old in good health and CMV-seropositive. Each CDR3 is given with its conserved first and last residue. Each record gives: J gene, clone size, V gene, D gene, CDR3 length, CDR3 protein, CDR3 DNA. A D gene is named only where the DNA matches it firmly. Clone size, where shown, is once, few, many, or a class for clones that have expanded.

J: TRBJ2-7; size: -; V: TRBV27; D: -; length: 14; CDR3: CASSFRVVGYEQYF; DNA: TGTGCCAGCAGTTTCAGGGTCGTGGGGTACGAGCAGTACTTC
J: TRBJ2-3; size: -; V: TRBV9; D: -; length: 17; CDR3: CASSVLGADPSTDTQYF; DNA: TGTGCCAGCAGCGTATTGGGCGCCGACCCGAGCACAGATACGCAGTATTTT
J: TRBJ2-7; size: -; V: TRBV11-2; D: TRBD2; length: 12; CDR3: CASRGGSYEQYF; DNA: TGTGCCAGCAGGGGGGGGTCCTACGAGCAGTACTTC
J: TRBJ2-5; size: -; V: TRBV15; D: -; length: 12; CDR3: CATSRDWETQYF; DNA: TGTGCCACCAGCAGAGATTGGGAGACCCAGTACTTC
J: TRBJ2-5; size: once; V: TRBV9; D: -; length: 15; CDR3: CASSVAPDSQETQYF; DNA: TGTGCCAGCAGCGTAGCTCCGGACAGCCAAGAGACCCAGTACTTC
J: TRBJ1-1; size: -; V: TRBV7-3; D: -; length: 13; CDR3: CASSSEQGTEAFF; DNA: TGTGCCAGCAGCTCAGAACAGGGCACTGAAGCTTTCTTT
J: TRBJ2-1; size: -; V: TRBV7-9; D: -; length: 15; CDR3: CASSYEQGTYNEQFF; DNA: TGTGCCAGCAGTTACGAACAGGGTACCTACAATGAGCAGTTCTTC
J: TRBJ2-2; size: -; V: TRBV9; D: TRBD1; length: 13; CDR3: CASRAPDRGELFF; DNA: TGTGCCAGCAGGGCCCCGGACAGGGGGGAGCTGTTTTTT
J: TRBJ2-1; size: -; V: TRBV11-3; D: -; length: 14; CDR3: CASSLETGWNEQFF; DNA: TGTGCCAGCAGCTTAGAAACGGGATGGAATGAGCAGTTCTTC
J: TRBJ2-5; size: -; V: TRBV28; D: -; length: 15; CDR3: CASSSGPGVRETQYF; DNA: TGTGCCAGCAGTTCAGGGCCAGGGGTTCGGGAGACCCAGTACTTC
J: TRBJ1-4; size: -; V: TRBV7-8; D: -; length: 11; CDR3: CASSGGLEVVF; DNA: TGTGCCAGCAGCGGGGGCCTTGAAGTGGTTTTT
J: TRBJ1-5; size: once; V: TRBV28; D: -; length: 14; CDR3: CASSLGQLNQPQHF; DNA: TGTGCCAGCAGTTTAGGACAGCTCAATCAGCCCCAGCATTTT
J: TRBJ2-2; size: -; V: TRBV6-1; D: -; length: 12; CDR3: CASLENTGELFF; DNA: TGTGCCAGCTTGGAGAACACCGGGGAGCTGTTTTTT
J: TRBJ2-7; size: -; V: TRBV11-2; D: -; length: 12; CDR3: CASSLGAYEQYF; DNA: TGTGCCAGCAGCCTGGGGGCCTACGAGCAGTACTTC
J: TRBJ2-7; size: -; V: TRBV19; D: -; length: 14; CDR3: CASTRGGLEVEQYF; DNA: TGTGCCAGTACCAGAGGAGGGTTAGAGGTCGAGCAGTACTTC
J: TRBJ1-5; size: -; V: TRBV5-1; D: TRBD1; length: 17; CDR3: CASSARPRDSSNQPQHF; DNA: TGCGCCAGCAGCGCACGACCCCGGGACAGTAGCAATCAGCCCCAGCATTTT
J: TRBJ2-7; size: -; V: TRBV9; D: -; length: 14; CDR3: CASSVEGWPYEQYF; DNA: TGTGCCAGCAGCGTAGAGGGGTGGCCCTACGAGCAGTACTTC
J: TRBJ1-5; size: -; V: TRBV19; D: -; length: 12; CDR3: CASREGNQPQHF; DNA: TGTGCCAGTAGGGAAGGCAATCAGCCCCAGCATTTT
J: TRBJ2-7; size: -; V: TRBV7-6; D: TRBD1; length: 15; CDR3: CASSLDRGSSYEQYF; DNA: TGTGCCAGCAGCTTAGACAGGGGGTCCTCCTACGAGCAGTACTTC
J: TRBJ1-3; size: -; V: TRBV5-5; D: -; length: 16; CDR3: CASSFTQDTSGNTIYF; DNA: TGTGCCAGCAGCTTCACACAGGATACGTCTGGAAACACCATATATTTT
J: TRBJ1-2; size: once; V: TRBV5-4; D: TRBD1; length: 15; CDR3: CASSGPTGDPYGYTF; DNA: TGTGCCAGCAGCGGGCCAACAGGGGACCCCTATGGCTACACCTTC
J: TRBJ2-7; size: -; V: TRBV10-3; D: -; length: 13; CDR3: CAIGAQTDYEQYF; DNA: TGTGCCATCGGTGCCCAAACGGACTACGAGCAGTACTTC
J: TRBJ2-3; size: -; V: TRBV9; D: -; length: 14; CDR3: CASSADHNTDTQYF; DNA: TGTGCCAGCAGCGCCGATCACAACACAGATACGCAGTATTTT
J: TRBJ1-1; size: -; V: TRBV5-6; D: TRBD1; length: 13; CDR3: CASSLRTGEFPFF; DNA: TGTGCCAGCAGCTTGAGGACAGGGGAGTTTCCTTTCTTT
J: TRBJ1-4; size: -; V: TRBV4-1; D: TRBD1; length: 15; CDR3: CASSQIGTGVEKLFF; DNA: TGCGCCAGCAGCCAAATCGGGACAGGGGTTGAAAAACTGTTTTTT
J: TRBJ2-3; size: -; V: TRBV28; D: TRBD2; length: 14; CDR3: CASRKGLAGDTQYF; DNA: TGTGCCAGCAGAAAAGGACTAGCGGGGGATACGCAGTATTTT
J: TRBJ1-1; size: few; V: TRBV14; D: -; length: 15; CDR3: CASSQDNRVGTEAFF; DNA: TGTGCCAGCAGCCAGGATAACAGGGTGGGCACTGAAGCTTTCTTT
J: TRBJ1-2; size: -; V: TRBV7-2; D: TRBD1; length: 15; CDR3: CASSAETGVNYGYTF; DNA: TGTGCCAGCAGCGCCGAGACAGGGGTAAACTATGGCTACACCTTC
J: TRBJ1-3; size: -; V: TRBV6-5; D: TRBD1; length: 15; CDR3: CASSPDRGPGNTIYF; DNA: TGTGCCAGCAGTCCGGACAGGGGGCCTGGAAACACCATATATTTT
J: TRBJ1-6; size: -; V: TRBV18; D: -; length: 15; CDR3: CASSPQGGSNSPLHF; DNA: TGTGCCAGCTCACCACAGGGAGGCTCAAATTCACCCCTCCACTTT
J: TRBJ1-5; size: -; V: TRBV18; D: -; length: 16; CDR3: CASSPLRVPADQPQHF; DNA: TGTGCCAGCTCACCACTGAGAGTACCCGCAGATCAGCCCCAGCATTTT
J: TRBJ2-4; size: -; V: TRBV15; D: TRBD2; length: 18; CDR3: CATSRGPGLFALGNIQYF; DNA: TGTGCCACCAGCAGGGGACCGGGACTATTTGCGCTGGGAAACATTCAGTACTTC
J: TRBJ1-5; size: -; V: TRBV19; D: TRBD1; length: 15; CDR3: CASSSTGQSNQPQHF; DNA: TGTGCCAGTAGTTCTACGGGACAGAGCAATCAGCCCCAGCATTTT
J: TRBJ2-7; size: -; V: TRBV19; D: -; length: 14; CDR3: CASRSSVYTYEQYF; DNA: TGTGCCAGTAGGAGTTCCGTATACACCTACGAGCAGTACTTC
J: TRBJ2-7; size: -; V: TRBV4-1; D: -; length: 15; CDR3: CASSQAATESYEQYF; DNA: TGCGCCAGCAGCCAAGCCGCGACAGAATCCTACGAGCAGTACTTC
J: TRBJ1-1; size: -; V: TRBV9; D: -; length: 13; CDR3: CASSVTPATEAFF; DNA: TGTGCCAGCAGCGTAACCCCAGCAACTGAAGCTTTCTTT
J: TRBJ2-7; size: few; V: TRBV14; D: TRBD1; length: 16; CDR3: CASSPNRDSPSYEQYF; DNA: TGTGCCAGCAGCCCTAACCGGGACAGCCCCTCCTACGAGCAGTACTTC
J: TRBJ2-1; size: -; V: TRBV6-5; D: -; length: 11; CDR3: CASSVNHEQFF; DNA: TGTGCCAGCAGTGTGAACCATGAGCAGTTCTTC
J: TRBJ1-2; size: -; V: TRBV7-9; D: -; length: 14; CDR3: CASSLEAGTGGYTF; DNA: TGTGCCAGCAGCTTAGAGGCGGGAACGGGTGGCTACACCTTC
J: TRBJ1-1; size: -; V: TRBV6-1; D: -; length: 13; CDR3: CASSGGDHTEAFF; DNA: TGTGCCAGCAGTGGGGGGGACCACACTGAAGCTTTCTTT
J: TRBJ1-2; size: -; V: TRBV6-5; D: -; length: 13; CDR3: CASSLREAWGYTF; DNA: TGTGCCAGCAGCCTTCGGGAGGCGTGGGGCTACACCTTC
J: TRBJ1-1; size: -; V: TRBV7-9; D: -; length: 16; CDR3: CASSSPTGLLNTEAFF; DNA: TGTGCCAGCAGCTCCCCGACCGGACTCCTGAACACTGAAGCTTTCTTT
J: TRBJ1-2; size: -; V: TRBV27; D: -; length: 14; CDR3: CASSLSRGHYGYTF; DNA: TGTGCCAGCAGTTTATCGAGGGGCCACTATGGCTACACCTTC
J: TRBJ2-7; size: -; V: TRBV5-1; D: TRBD2; length: 17; CDR3: CASSLSPSSGSSNEQYF; DNA: TGCGCCAGCAGTCTCTCCCCCTCTAGCGGGAGTAGCAACGAGCAGTACTTC
J: TRBJ1-5; size: once; V: TRBV7-8; D: TRBD1; length: 16; CDR3: CASSLARVGGIQPQHF; DNA: TGTGCCAGCAGCTTAGCGCGGGTAGGGGGCATTCAGCCCCAGCATTTT
J: TRBJ2-3; size: -; V: TRBV5-1; D: TRBD2; length: 20; CDR3: CASSSALPGTSGGNTDTQYF; DNA: TGCGCCAGCAGCTCCGCATTACCGGGGACTAGCGGGGGGAACACAGATACGCAGTATTTT
J: TRBJ2-7; size: once; V: TRBV28; D: TRBD2; length: 15; CDR3: CASSGLSGSSYEQYF; DNA: TGTGCCAGCAGCGGGTTAAGCGGGAGCTCCTACGAGCAGTACTTC
J: TRBJ1-1; size: -; V: TRBV12-5; D: TRBD1; length: 13; CDR3: CASARQGNTEAFF; DNA: TGTGCTAGTGCCCGACAGGGGAACACTGAAGCTTTCTTT
J: TRBJ2-7; size: -; V: TRBV6-5; D: TRBD2; length: 13; CDR3: CASSPGLGYEQYF; DNA: TGTGCCAGCAGCCCGGGACTAGGCTACGAGCAGTACTTC
J: TRBJ1-2; size: -; V: TRBV4-3; D: TRBD1; length: 15; CDR3: CASSQDGQGLYGYTF; DNA: TGCGCCAGCAGCCAAGATGGACAGGGGCTCTATGGCTACACCTTC
J: TRBJ1-1; size: -; V: TRBV27; D: -; length: 13; CDR3: CASSLGHYTEAFF; DNA: TGTGCCAGCAGTTTAGGACATTACACTGAAGCTTTCTTT